This T cell receptor (beta chain) was documented in a study of blood T cell repertoires in COVID-19. Study-wide background: Whether acute or convalescent, the COVID-19 samples came from the United States, Italy and Spain. T cells, B-cell-depleted T cells, or PBMCs provided the cDNA or gDNA that served as material.

Profiling relied on immunoSEQ multiplex PCR, and the TCRdb table lists in-frame clones only, not all of them. The table shows roughly 53,000 clones, with approximately 80% occurring only once. Trimming shortened V by 0 bases and J by 3 bases, and 15 bases separated the two germline ends. Per germline, CDR1 SGHKS and CDR2 YYEKEE (reference sequence). There are 16 residues in the CDR3. Sequenced: peripheral blood. The TCR originated in a man in his 70s with active or convalescent COVID-19. The rearrangement links TRBV5-5 to TRBJ1-1, with D perhaps TRBD1 (6 bases). The CDR3 DNA reads TGTGCCAGCAGCTTGGGTAGTCAGGGGATGTACACTGAAGCTTTCTTT. Encoded protein: CASSLGSQGMYTEAFF.